This T cell receptor beta chain originates from a study of CD8 T cells in Susac syndrome. Reverse transcription of roughly 0.5 to 1 ug RNA was carried out with random hexamers. MiXCR, applied by TCRdb to the immunoSEQ multiplex PCR reads, yields one record per CDR3 protein. The data show about 130,000 distinct CDR3 sequences, with 90% to 95% seen just once and around 0.12% held by the top ten. Study-wide results and limits: The study recognized that its TCR sequencing and HLA analysis covered a relatively small number of individuals.

The CDR3 sequence is 16 residues long. The V gene end was trimmed by 3 bases and the J gene end by 5 bases; junction bases not matched to a gene: 4. The V gene's germline CDR1 is LGHDT and CDR2 YNNKEL (reference sequence). This clonotype was observed once. Its target is not known. The sample taken for sequencing was CD4+ T cells from PBMCs. The chain has TRBV3-1 and TRBJ2-5; 15 positions match TRBD2. The sequence derives from a human donor in good health. The CDR3 is CASSQGTSGRTETQYF. The CDR3 nucleotides read TGTGCCAGCAGCCAGGGGACTAGCGGGAGGACGGAGACCCAGTACTTC.